Each of the 5 T cell receptor beta chains below was sequenced from the same sample in a study of blood T cells in healthy people across ages. A J-beta primer mix and a sample-barcoded 5' primer were used in a second PCR of about 6 to 12 cycles. TCRdb analysed the 5' RACE reads with MiXCR anew, one entry per CDR3 protein. This table has about 1,000,000 distinct CDR3 sequences, 35% to 55% appearing once. Input material: blood. The receptor source for this set is a woman aged 60 to 75 in good health.

As to this clonotype: Just one base apart from a much larger clone, this may be a read error. This chain connects TRBV5-1 to TRBJ2-1, with 7 positions matching TRBD2. The DNA matches TRBJ2-7 better at its end, which makes the J call doubtful. CDR1 is SGHRS, CDR2 YFSETQ, per germline. The CDR3 length is 16 residues. CDR3 sequence (DNA): TGCGCCAGCAGCTTGGTTCTTAGGGACTATTCCTGCGAGCAGTACTTC. It is translated as CASSLVLRDYSCEQYF.

This clonotype occurred once. DNA of the CDR3: TGTGCCAGCAGCTTCCGTACGAACCCGCCCTACGAGCAGTACTTC. Translation gives CASSFRTNPPYEQYF. The chain is built from TRBV13 and TRBJ2-7; D remains unclear. The CDR3 length is 15 residues. V lost 3 bases and J 2 bases, leaving 14 bases between the germline ends. Germline assignment: CDR1 PRHDT and CDR2 FYEKMQ (reference sequence). Full variable domain (outside the CDR3, taken from reference TRBV13 and TRBJ2-7): AAGVIQSPRHLIKEKRETATLKCYPIPRHDTVYWYQQGPGQDPQFLISFYEKMQSDKGSIPDRFSAQQFSDYHSELNMSSLELGDSALYFCASSFRTNPPYEQYFGPGTRLTVT.

The gene calls are TRBV7-2 and TRBJ1-2; 7 nucleotides agree with TRBD1. The length of the CDR3 is 14 residues. The V and J ends lost 1 base and 8 bases, in that order; junction bases with no gene match: 7. CDR1 is SGHTA, CDR2 FQGNSA, per germline. The CDR3 DNA reads TGTGCCAGCAGCTTAGAAACAGGGGATAGGGGCTACACCTTC. Its protein product is CASSLETGDRGYTF.

The V gene is TRBV7-3, the J gene TRBJ2-3; maybe TRBD1 (6 bases). Looked up from germline, CDR1 is SGHTA and CDR2 is FQGTGA. The CDR3 totals 15 residues. Trimming took 8 bases from V and 2 from J, leaving 17 bases between them. The CDR3 sequence: CASGTGTRATDTQYF. The DNA for the CDR3 is TGTGCCAGCGGCACTGGGACACGGGCCACAGATACGCAGTATTTT. The complete variable domain, with remaining parts taken from reference TRBV7-3 and TRBJ2-3, reads GAGVSQTPSNKVTEKGKYVELRCDPISGHTALYWYRQSLGQGPEFLIYFQGTGAADDSGLPNDRFFAVRPEGSVSTLKIQRTERGDSAVYLCASGTGTRATDTQYFGPGTRLTVL.

The rearrangement links TRBV21-1 to TRBJ1-2. TRBV21-1 is shown as a pseudogene. CDR3 length: 11 amino acids. The CDR3 sequence is CASAGNYGYTF. For the CDR3, the DNA is TGTGCCAGCGCGGGGAACTATGGCTACACCTTC.